One sample yielded the 21 T cell receptor beta chains listed below, sequenced in a study of cytomegalovirus exposure and HLA in healthy donors. PCR employed 60 Vbeta and 13 Jbeta primers. Clones were sequenced by immunoSEQ multiplex PCR, and TCRdb holds only the in-frame ones, with some missing. The table includes 110,000 or so clones, approximately 78% detected once. Sequencing was carried out using PBMCs. The receptors come from a man aged 35 to 55 in good health and CMV-seronegative.

This rearrangement joins TRBV5-4 to TRBJ2-3, with 10 bases matching TRBD2. The CDR3 covers 15 residues. Trimming cost V 6 bases and J 4 bases; bases outside gene matches: 8. Germline-derived CDR1 and CDR2 are SGHNT and YYREEE (reference sequence). CDR3 sequence: CASTENGLAADTQYF. The CDR3 DNA is TGTGCCAGCACCGAAAATGGACTAGCGGCAGATACGCAGTATTTT.

This clone was counted between two and nine times. The chain has TRBV27 and TRBJ1-5, with D unresolved. V lost 3 bases and J 2 bases, leaving 8 bases between the germline ends. Germline-derived CDR1 and CDR2 are MNHEY and SMNVEV (reference sequence). This CDR3 region has 14 residues. CDR3 amino acids: CASSFRSGNQPQHF. The CDR3 DNA reads TGTGCCAGCAGTTTCCGGTCCGGCAATCAGCCCCAGCATTTT.

This clone appeared many times. The V and J genes are TRBV7-2 and TRBJ1-2; D gene ambiguous. The CDR3 runs to 10 residues. From germline, CDR1 is SGHTA and CDR2 FQGNSA. V lost 3 bases and J lost 11, with 7 bases in between. Written as DNA, the CDR3 is TGTGCCAGCAGCTTGACGGGATACACCTTC. It translates to CASSLTGYTF.

The chain joins TRBV28 to TRBJ2-1, with D possibly matching TRBD2 (6 bases). The CDR3 is made up of 14 amino acids. V was clipped by 4 bases and J by 6 bases, with 13 bases between them. Germline V gene data show CDR1 as MDHEN and CDR2 as SYDVKM. The CDR3 spells CASSSTLTSNEQFF. CDR3 DNA: TGTGCCAGCAGTTCGACCCTGACTAGCAATGAGCAGTTCTTC.

The V call is TRBV7-2, the J call TRBJ2-3; no clear D. Trimming took off 1 base at V and 2 bases at J, with 7 bases between the two ends. There are 14 residues in the CDR3. Germline CDR1 is SGHTA and CDR2 is FQGNSA. In DNA form, the CDR3 reads TGTGCCAGCAGCTTAGGACGGGTCACAGATACGCAGTATTTT. Encoded protein: CASSLGRVTDTQYF.

The chain recombines TRBV5-1 with TRBJ1-2; D uncertain. The germline gives CDR1 SGHRS, CDR2 YFSETQ. Trimming stripped 4 bases from V and 0 bases from J, with 10 bases between. CDR3 length equals 14 residues. CDR3 in DNA: TGCGCCAGCAGCATCAGCGATTCTAACTATGGCTACACCTTC. It specifies CASSISDSNYGYTF. Variable domain in full (rest from reference TRBV5-1 and TRBJ1-2): KAGVTQTPRYLIKTRGQQVTLSCSPISGHRSVSWYQQTPGQGLQFLFEYFSETQRNKGNFPGRFSGRQFSNSRSEMNVSTLELGDSALYLCASSISDSNYGYTFGSGTRLTVV.

This sequence joins TRBV5-5 and TRBJ2-7; 7 positions agree with TRBD2. Losses at the gene ends were 0 bases for V and 6 bases for J; bases not matched to a gene: 12. There are 16 residues in the CDR3. Germline V gene lookup returns CDR1 SGHKS and CDR2 YYEKEE (reference sequence). Here the CDR3 reads CASSLEYAGVLPEQYF. CDR3 coding DNA: TGTGCCAGCAGCTTGGAATATGCGGGAGTTCTCCCCGAGCAGTACTTC.

The chain has TRBV19 and TRBJ2-2; D may be TRBD2 (6 bases). V was shortened by 5 bases and J by 3 bases, with 16 bases between the two germline ends. Germline values: CDR1 LNHDA, CDR2 SQIVND (reference sequence). This CDR3 comprises 16 residues. Here the CDR3 reads CASSRSLAVDTGELFF. CDR3 DNA sequence: TGTGCCAGTAGTCGCAGCTTAGCGGTGGACACCGGGGAGCTGTTTTTT.

The V gene is TRBV7-8, the J gene TRBJ1-1; 8 nucleotides match TRBD1. The CDR3 covers 16 residues. CDR1 and CDR2 (germline): SGHVS, FQNEAQ. The V and J ends lost 5 bases and 4 bases, in that order; junction bases with no gene match: 12. CDR3 nucleotides: TGTGCCAGCAGCCCCACCGGGACAGGATGGGCCACTGAAGCTTTCTTT. It codes for CASSPTGTGWATEAFF.

The chain is built from TRBV6-1 and TRBJ1-2, with TRBD1 matching 10 bases. The CDR3 is 14 residues long. The V gene's germline CDR1 is MNHNS and CDR2 SASEGT. V lost 4 bases and J lost 7; bases outside the gene matches: 6. CDR3 in amino acids: CASSVTGGSGGYTF. In DNA form, the CDR3 reads TGTGCCAGCAGTGTGACAGGGGGCTCCGGTGGCTACACCTTC.

A single count supports this clone. This sequence joins TRBV28 and TRBJ1-4; D call uncertain. The CDR3 is 16 residues long. V was shortened by 3 bases and J by 5 bases, with 16 bases between the two germline ends. Germline CDR1 MDHEN, CDR2 SYDVKM. The CDR3 reads CASSFAQRGQNEKLFF. CDR3 in DNA: TGTGCCAGCAGTTTCGCGCAGCGCGGCCAAAATGAAAAACTGTTTTTT.

This chain connects TRBV5-1 to TRBJ2-6; D unclear. The germline V gene has CDR1 SGHRS and CDR2 YFSETQ. V was trimmed by 0 bases and J by 4 bases, leaving 14 bases between them. The CDR3 is made up of 17 amino acids. The CDR3, as DNA: TGCGCCAGCAGCTTGGGCGTAGTTAGCACCGGGGCCAACGTCCTGACTTTC. Translating gives CASSLGVVSTGANVLTF.

CDR3 residues: CSAVTSGYNEQFF. CDR3 nucleotides: TGCAGCGCAGTGACTAGCGGCTACAATGAGCAGTTCTTC. The chain uses TRBV29-1 and TRBJ2-1; 9 bases map to TRBD2. CDR1 and CDR2 from the germline V gene are SQVTM and ANQGSEA. J gave up 3 bases and V 7 bases, and 4 bases lay outside the gene matches. CDR3 length equals 13 residues.

V and J are TRBV5-8 and TRBJ2-5, with 13 nucleotides matching TRBD2. CDR3 length: 17 residues. CDR1 is SGHTS, CDR2 YDEGEE, per germline. Unmatched junction bases numbered 11, after V lost 4 bases and J lost 5 bases. CDR3 nucleotides: TGTGCCAGCAGCCCATTACTAGCGGGAGGGCCCGGGGAGACCCAGTACTTC. This codes for CASSPLLAGGPGETQYF.

This chain uses TRBV19 with TRBJ1-1, with unresolved D. Germline loops: CDR1 LNHDA, CDR2 SQIVND (reference sequence). The V gene lost 5 bases and the J gene lost 6 bases, with 19 bases spanning the gap. The length of the CDR3 is 15 residues. The CDR3 DNA reads as TGTGCCAGTAGTCCAGGATTTGTAACAATCGCTGAAGCTTTCTTT. Its translation: CASSPGFVTIAEAFF.

The rearrangement links TRBV7-9 to TRBJ2-4; D is possibly TRBD2 (6 bases). V lost 0 bases, J lost 3 bases, and 9 bases lay in between. Germline assignment: CDR1 SEHNR and CDR2 FQNEAQ (reference sequence). The CDR3 is 15 amino acids. The CDR3 DNA sequence: TGTGCCAGCAGCTTAGCGGACGGGGGCAAAAACATTCAGTACTTC. Encoded protein: CASSLADGGKNIQYF.

The chain combines TRBV5-1 with TRBJ2-4; D is possibly TRBD1 (6 bases). Trimming shortened V by 4 bases and J by 3 bases, and 14 bases separated the two germline ends. The CDR3 runs 15 residues. The germline gives CDR1 SGHRS, CDR2 YFSETQ. This CDR3 reads CASSVTGPDKNIQYF. CDR3 coding DNA: TGCGCCAGCAGCGTTACAGGGCCGGACAAAAACATTCAGTACTTC.

As DNA, the CDR3 is TGCAGTGCTAAGAGTTACGAGCAGTACTTC. Translation: CSAKSYEQYF. The chain joins TRBV20-1 to TRBJ2-7; unclear D gene. Germline V gene sequence: CDR1 DFQATT, CDR2 SNEGSKA (reference sequence). Trimming left V 4 bases short and J 4 bases short, with 5 bases between. The CDR3 totals 10 residues.

The chain combines TRBV7-6 with TRBJ2-1; 7 bases match TRBD2. Germline loops: CDR1 SGHVS, CDR2 FNYEAQ. The V segment lost 1 base and the J segment 2 bases; nucleotides outside the gene matches: 8. The CDR3 spans 17 residues. The CDR3 nucleotides are TGTGCCAGCAGCTTAGATCGCAGCGGGACCCCCTACAATGAGCAGTTCTTC. As protein: CASSLDRSGTPYNEQFF.

The chain combines TRBV5-1 with TRBJ1-1, with D possibly matching TRBD1 (6 bases). The CDR3 contains 15 residues. The V end lost 4 bases, the J end lost 4 bases, and 17 bases lay between the germline ends. From germline, CDR1 is SGHRS and CDR2 YFSETQ. The CDR3 loop is CASSPNEQGSTEAFF. The DNA for the CDR3 is TGCGCCAGCAGCCCCAACGAACAGGGATCCACTGAAGCTTTCTTT.

This clone was recorded once. CDR3 protein: CASSSNRAANEKLFF. In DNA, the CDR3 is TGTGCCAGCTCATCAAACAGAGCGGCTAATGAAAAACTGTTTTTT. The V gene is TRBV18, the J gene TRBJ1-4; the D is unclear. CDR1 and CDR2 from the germline V gene are KGHSH and LQKENI. The CDR3 runs 15 residues. With 5 bases removed from V and 3 bases from J, the gap between germline ends came to 13 bases.